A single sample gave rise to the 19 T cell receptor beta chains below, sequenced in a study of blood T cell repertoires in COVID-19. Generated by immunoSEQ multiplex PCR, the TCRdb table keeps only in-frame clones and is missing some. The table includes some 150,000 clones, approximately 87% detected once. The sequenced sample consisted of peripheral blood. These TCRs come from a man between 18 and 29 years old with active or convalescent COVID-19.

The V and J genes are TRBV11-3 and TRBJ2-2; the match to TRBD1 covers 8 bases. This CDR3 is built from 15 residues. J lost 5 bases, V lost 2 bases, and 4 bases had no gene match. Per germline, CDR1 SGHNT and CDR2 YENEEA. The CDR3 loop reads CASSLMTGATGELFF. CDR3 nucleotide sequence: TGTGCCAGCAGCTTAATGACAGGGGCGACCGGGGAGCTGTTTTTT.

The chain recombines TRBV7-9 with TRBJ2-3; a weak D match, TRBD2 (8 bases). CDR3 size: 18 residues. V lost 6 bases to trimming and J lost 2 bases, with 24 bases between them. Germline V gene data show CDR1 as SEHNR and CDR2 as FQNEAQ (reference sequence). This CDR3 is CASRITGDRSGNTDTQYF. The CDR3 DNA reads TGTGCCAGCAGGATAACAGGGGATCGTAGCGGGAACACAGATACGCAGTATTTT.

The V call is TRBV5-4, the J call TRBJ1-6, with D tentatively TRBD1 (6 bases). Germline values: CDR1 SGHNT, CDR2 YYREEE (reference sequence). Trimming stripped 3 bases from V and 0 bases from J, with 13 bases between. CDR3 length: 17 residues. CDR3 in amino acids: CASSYGTPSSYNSPLHF. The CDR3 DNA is TGTGCCAGCAGCTACGGGACACCGAGCTCCTATAATTCACCCCTCCACTTT.

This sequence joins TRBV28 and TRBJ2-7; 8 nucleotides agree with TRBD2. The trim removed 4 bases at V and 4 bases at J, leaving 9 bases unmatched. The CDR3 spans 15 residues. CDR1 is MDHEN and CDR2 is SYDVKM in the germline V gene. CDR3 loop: CASSSPKRGKYEQYV. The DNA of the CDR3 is TGTGCCAGCAGTTCCCCCAAGCGGGGGAAATACGAGCAGTACGTC.

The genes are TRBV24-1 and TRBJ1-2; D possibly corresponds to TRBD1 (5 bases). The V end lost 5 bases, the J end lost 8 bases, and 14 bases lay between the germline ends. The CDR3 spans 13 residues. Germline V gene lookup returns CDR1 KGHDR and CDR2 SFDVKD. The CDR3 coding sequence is TGTGCCACCAGTGCCACTGGGGCTTTCGGCTACACCTTC. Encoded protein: CATSATGAFGYTF.

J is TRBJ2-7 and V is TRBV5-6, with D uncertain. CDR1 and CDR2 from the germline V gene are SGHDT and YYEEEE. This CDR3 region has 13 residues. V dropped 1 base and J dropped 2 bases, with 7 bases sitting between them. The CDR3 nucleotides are TGTGCCAGCAGCTTGTTTGACACCTACGAGCAGTACGTC. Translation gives CASSLFDTYEQYV.

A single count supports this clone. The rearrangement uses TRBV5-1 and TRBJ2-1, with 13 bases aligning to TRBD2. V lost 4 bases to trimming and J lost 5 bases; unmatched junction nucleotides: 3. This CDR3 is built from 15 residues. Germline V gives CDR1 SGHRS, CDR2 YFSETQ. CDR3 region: CASSQLAGGHNEQFF. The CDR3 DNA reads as TGCGCCAGCAGCCAACTAGCGGGAGGGCACAATGAGCAGTTCTTC.

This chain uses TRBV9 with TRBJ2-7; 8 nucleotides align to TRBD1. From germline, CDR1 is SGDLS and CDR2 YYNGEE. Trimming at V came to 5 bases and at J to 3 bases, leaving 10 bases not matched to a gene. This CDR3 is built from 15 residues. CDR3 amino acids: CASSGGTGSYYEQYF. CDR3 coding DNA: TGTGCCAGCAGTGGGGGGACAGGCAGCTACTACGAGCAGTACTTC.

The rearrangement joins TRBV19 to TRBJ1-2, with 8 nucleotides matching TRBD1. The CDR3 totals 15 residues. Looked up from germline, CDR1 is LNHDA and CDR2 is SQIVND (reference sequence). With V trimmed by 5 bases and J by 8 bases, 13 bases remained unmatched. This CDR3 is CASSPSPTGAGGYTF. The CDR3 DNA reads TGTGCCAGTAGTCCCTCCCCGACAGGGGCAGGAGGCTACACCTTC.

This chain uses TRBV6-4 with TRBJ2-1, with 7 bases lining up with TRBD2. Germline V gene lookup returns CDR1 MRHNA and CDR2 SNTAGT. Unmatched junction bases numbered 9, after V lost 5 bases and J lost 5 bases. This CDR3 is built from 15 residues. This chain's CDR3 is CASSTGREGNNEQFF. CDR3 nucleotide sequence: TGTGCCAGCAGTACCGGCAGGGAGGGTAACAATGAGCAGTTCTTC.

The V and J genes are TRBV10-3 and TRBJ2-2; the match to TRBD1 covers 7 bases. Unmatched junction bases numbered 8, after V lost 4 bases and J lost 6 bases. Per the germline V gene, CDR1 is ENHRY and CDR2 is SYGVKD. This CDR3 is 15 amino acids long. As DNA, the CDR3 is TGTGCCATCAGTGTGGGGACAGATGGATCCGGGGAGCTGTTTTTT. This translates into CAISVGTDGSGELFF.

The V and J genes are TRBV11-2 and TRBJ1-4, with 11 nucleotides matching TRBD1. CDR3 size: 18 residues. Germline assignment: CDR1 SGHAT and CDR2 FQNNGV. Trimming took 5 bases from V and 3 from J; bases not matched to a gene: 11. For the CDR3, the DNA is TGTGCCAGCAGCCATCTTCGGACAGGGGGCGCCGCTAATGAAAAACTGTTTTTT. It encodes CASSHLRTGGAANEKLFF.

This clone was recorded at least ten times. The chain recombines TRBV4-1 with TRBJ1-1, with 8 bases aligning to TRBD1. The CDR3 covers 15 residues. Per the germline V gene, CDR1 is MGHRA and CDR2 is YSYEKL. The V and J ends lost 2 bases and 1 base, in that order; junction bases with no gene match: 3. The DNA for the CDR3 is TGCGCCAGCAGCCAACCCGGGACAGGGAACACTGAAGCTTTCTTT. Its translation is CASSQPGTGNTEAFF.

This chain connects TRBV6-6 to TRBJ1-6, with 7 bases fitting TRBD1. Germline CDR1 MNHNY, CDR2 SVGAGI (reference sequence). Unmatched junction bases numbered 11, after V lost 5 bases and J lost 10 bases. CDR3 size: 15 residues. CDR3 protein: CASSDRQGISSPLHF. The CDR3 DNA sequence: TGTGCCAGCAGTGACCGACAGGGCATAAGCTCACCCCTCCACTTT.

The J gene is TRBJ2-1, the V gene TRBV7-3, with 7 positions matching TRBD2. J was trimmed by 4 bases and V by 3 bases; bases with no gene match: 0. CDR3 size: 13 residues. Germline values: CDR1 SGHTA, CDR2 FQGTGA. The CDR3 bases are TGTGCCAGCAGCTTGCGGGAGTACAATGAGCAGTTCTTC. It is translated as CASSLREYNEQFF.

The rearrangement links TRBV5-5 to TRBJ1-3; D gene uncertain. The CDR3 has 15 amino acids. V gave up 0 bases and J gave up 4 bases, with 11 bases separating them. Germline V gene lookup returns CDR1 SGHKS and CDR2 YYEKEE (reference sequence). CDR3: CASSLGELGGNTIYF. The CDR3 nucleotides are TGTGCCAGCAGCTTGGGGGAGTTGGGAGGAAACACCATATATTTT. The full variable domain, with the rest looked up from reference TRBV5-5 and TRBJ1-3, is DAGVTQSPTHLIKTRGQQVTLRCSPISGHKSVSWYQQVLGQGPQFIFQYYEKEERGRGNFPDRFSARQFPNYSSELNVNALLLGDSALYLCASSLGELGGNTIYFGEGSWLTVV.

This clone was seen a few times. The CDR3 sequence: CASSSYASTNEKLFF. CDR3 nucleotides: TGTGCCAGCTCCTCCTATGCCTCAACTAATGAAAAACTGTTTTTT. The chain couples TRBV18 to TRBJ1-4; D not resolved. This CDR3 has 15 amino acids. CDR1 and CDR2 (germline): KGHSH, LQKENI. Deletions cut 6 bases from V and 0 bases from J, with 11 bases between.

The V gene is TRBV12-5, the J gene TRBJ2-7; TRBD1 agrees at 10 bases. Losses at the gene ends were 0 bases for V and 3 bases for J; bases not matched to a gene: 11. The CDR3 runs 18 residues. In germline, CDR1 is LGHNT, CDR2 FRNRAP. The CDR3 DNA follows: TGTGCTAGTGGTTTGGTTTTTTGGGGTGGGGACAGGGGCTACGAGCAGTACTTC. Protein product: CASGLVFWGGDRGYEQYF.

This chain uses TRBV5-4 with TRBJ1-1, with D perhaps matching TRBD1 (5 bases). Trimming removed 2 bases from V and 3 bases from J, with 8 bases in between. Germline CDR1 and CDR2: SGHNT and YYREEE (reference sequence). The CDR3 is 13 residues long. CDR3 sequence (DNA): TGTGCCAGCAGCTTCGGCAGGGACACTGAAGCTTTCTTT. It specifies CASSFGRDTEAFF.